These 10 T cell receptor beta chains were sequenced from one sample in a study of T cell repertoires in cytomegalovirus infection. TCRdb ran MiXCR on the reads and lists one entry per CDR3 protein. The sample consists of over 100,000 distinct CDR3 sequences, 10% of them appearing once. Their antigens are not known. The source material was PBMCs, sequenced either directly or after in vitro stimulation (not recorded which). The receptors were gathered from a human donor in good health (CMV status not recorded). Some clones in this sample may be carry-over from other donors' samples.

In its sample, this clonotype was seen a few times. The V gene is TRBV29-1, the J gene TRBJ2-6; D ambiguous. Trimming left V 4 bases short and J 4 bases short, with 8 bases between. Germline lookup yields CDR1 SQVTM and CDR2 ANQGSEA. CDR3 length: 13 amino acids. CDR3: CSVGESGANVLTF. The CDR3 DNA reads TGCAGCGTTGGAGAATCGGGGGCCAACGTCCTGACTTTC. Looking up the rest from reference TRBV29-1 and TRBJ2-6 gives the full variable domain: SAVISQKPSRDICQRGTSLTIQCQVDSQVTMMFWYRQQPGQSLTLIATANQGSEATYESGFVIDKFPISRPNLTFSTLTVSNMSPEDSSIYLCSVGESGANVLTFGAGSRLTVL.

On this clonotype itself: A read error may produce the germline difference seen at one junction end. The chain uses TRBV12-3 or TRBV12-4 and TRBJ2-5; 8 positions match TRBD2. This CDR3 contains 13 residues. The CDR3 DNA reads TGTGCCAGCAGTTTACGTTTCGGCGGGACTAGACTATTC. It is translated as CASSLRFGGTRLF.

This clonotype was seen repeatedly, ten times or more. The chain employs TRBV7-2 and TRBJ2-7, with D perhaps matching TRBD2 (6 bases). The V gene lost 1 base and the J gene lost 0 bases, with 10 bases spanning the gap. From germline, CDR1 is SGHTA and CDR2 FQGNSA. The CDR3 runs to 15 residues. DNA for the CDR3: TGTGCCAGCAGCTTAGATGGGGGGATCTCCTACGAGCAGTACTTC. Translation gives CASSLDGGISYEQYF.

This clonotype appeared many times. CDR3 amino acids: CAWSEGARGNTIYF. Written as DNA, the CDR3 is TGTGCCTGGAGTGAGGGGGCTAGGGGAAACACCATATATTTT. This chain joins TRBV30 and TRBJ1-3, with 7 bases fitting TRBD1. The V gene's germline CDR1 is GTSNPN and CDR2 SVGIG (reference sequence). The CDR3 is made up of 14 amino acids. J gave up 4 bases and V 1 base, and 4 bases lay outside the gene matches.

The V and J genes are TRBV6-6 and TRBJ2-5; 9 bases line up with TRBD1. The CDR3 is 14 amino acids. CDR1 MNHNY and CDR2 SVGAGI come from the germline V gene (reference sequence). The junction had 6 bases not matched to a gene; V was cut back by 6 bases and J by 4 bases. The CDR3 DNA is TGTGCCAGCAGGTACAGGGGGCGCGGAGAGACCCAGTACTTC. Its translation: CASRYRGRGETQYF.

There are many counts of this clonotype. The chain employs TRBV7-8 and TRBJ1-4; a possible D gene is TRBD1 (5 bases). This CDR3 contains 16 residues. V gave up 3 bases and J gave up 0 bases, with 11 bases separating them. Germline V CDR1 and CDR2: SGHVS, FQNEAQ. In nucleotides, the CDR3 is TGTGCCAGCAGCTTTCTAAGGGACGCAACTAATGAAAAACTGTTTTTT. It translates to CASSFLRDATNEKLFF.

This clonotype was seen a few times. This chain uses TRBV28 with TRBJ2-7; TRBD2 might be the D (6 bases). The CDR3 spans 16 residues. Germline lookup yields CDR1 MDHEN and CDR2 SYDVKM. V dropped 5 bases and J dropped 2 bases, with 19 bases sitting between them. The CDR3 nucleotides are TGTGCCAGCAGTACCCCGAGGACTACCGGGACCTACGAGCAGTACTTC. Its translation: CASSTPRTTGTYEQYF.

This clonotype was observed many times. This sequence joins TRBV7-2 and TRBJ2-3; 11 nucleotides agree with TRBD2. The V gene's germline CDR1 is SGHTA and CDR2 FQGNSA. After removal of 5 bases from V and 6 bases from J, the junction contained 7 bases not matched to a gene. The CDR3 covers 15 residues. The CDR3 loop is CASSATSGSWDTQYF. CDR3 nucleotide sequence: TGTGCCAGCAGCGCCACTAGCGGGAGCTGGGATACGCAGTATTTT.

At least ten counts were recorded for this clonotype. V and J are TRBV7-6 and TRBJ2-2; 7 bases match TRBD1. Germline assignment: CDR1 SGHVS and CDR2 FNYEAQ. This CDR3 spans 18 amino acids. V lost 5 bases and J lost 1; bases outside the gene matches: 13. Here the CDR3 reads CASSTARQGVLNTGELFF. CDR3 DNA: TGTGCCAGCAGCACCGCTCGACAGGGTGTCTTGAACACCGGGGAGCTGTTTTTT. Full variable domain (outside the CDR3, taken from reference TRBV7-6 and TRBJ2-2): GAGVSQSPRYKVTKRGQDVALRCDPISGHVSLYWYRQALGQGPEFLTYFNYEAQQDKSGLPNDRFSAERPEGSISTLTIQRTEQRDSAMYRCASSTARQGVLNTGELFFGEGSRLTVL.

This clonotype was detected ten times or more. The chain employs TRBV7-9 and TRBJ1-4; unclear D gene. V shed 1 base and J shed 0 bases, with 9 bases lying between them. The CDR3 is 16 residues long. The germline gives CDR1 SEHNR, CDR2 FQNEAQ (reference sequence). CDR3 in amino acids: CASSLVSGATNEKLFF. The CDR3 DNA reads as TGTGCCAGCAGCTTAGTCTCGGGTGCAACTAATGAAAAACTGTTTTTT.